These 30 T cell receptor beta chains were all obtained from the same sample, sequenced in a study of T cells in Graves' hyperthyroidism and ophthalmopathy. RNA transcripts served as the template for amplifying TCR beta CDR3 regions. Carried out on the TCR CDR3, a first-round RT-PCR used the HTBI primer set. In TCRdb, the multiplex PCR reads were re-called with MiXCR into one record per CDR3 protein. The sample contains about 24,000 distinct CDR3 sequences, under 55% of which appear only once. Sequencing was performed on blood. All receptors derive from a woman between 40 and 50 years old with Graves' hyperthyroidism that later progressed to Graves' ophthalmopathy.

This clonotype appeared a single time. The CDR3 is CASSYRLNQPQHF. CDR3 coding DNA: TGTGCCAGCAGTTACAGGTTAAATCAGCCCCAGCATTTT. This chain joins TRBV6-5 and TRBJ1-5, with no clear D. Per the germline V gene, CDR1 is MNHEY and CDR2 is SVGAGI. Deletions cut 2 bases from V and 4 bases from J, with 6 bases between. The CDR3 spans 13 residues.

In its sample, this clonotype is medium-sized. The chain joins TRBV6-4 to TRBJ2-5; TRBD2 might be the D (6 bases). Per germline, CDR1 MRHNA and CDR2 SNTAGT. The length of the CDR3 is 14 residues. With 2 bases removed from V and 4 bases from J, the gap between germline ends came to 11 bases. In DNA form, the CDR3 reads TGTGCCAGCAGTGACACGGGAGAATCAGAGACCCAGTACTTC. Its protein is CASSDTGESETQYF.

This clonotype has just a few counts. This chain connects TRBV24-1 to TRBJ1-2; TRBD1 matches 10 bases. V lost 2 bases, J lost 5 bases, and 4 bases stayed unmatched. The CDR3 loop spans 15 amino acids. Per the germline V gene, CDR1 is KGHDR and CDR2 is SFDVKD. CDR3 loop: CATSDSTGGRYGYTF. In DNA, the CDR3 is TGTGCCACCAGTGATTCGACAGGGGGCAGGTATGGCTACACCTTC.

This clonotype appeared a few times. This chain links TRBV24-1 with TRBJ2-1; no clear D. The CDR3 is 12 residues long. Deletions cut 3 bases from V and 12 bases from J, with 11 bases between. CDR1 is KGHDR and CDR2 is SFDVKD in the germline V gene. The CDR3 DNA sequence: TGTGCCACCAGTGATGGGTTTACGGGGCAGTTCTTC. Amino acid sequence: CATSDGFTGQFF.

This rearrangement joins TRBV7-8 to TRBJ2-7; D is unresolved. The V gene lost 5 bases and the J gene lost 3 bases, with 20 bases spanning the gap. Looked up from germline, CDR1 is SGHVS and CDR2 is FQNEAQ. This CDR3 has 16 residues. This CDR3 reads CASSPPPLGFDYEQYF. The CDR3 DNA is TGTGCCAGCAGCCCACCCCCCCTAGGGTTCGACTACGAGCAGTACTTC.

This clonotype has ten or more counts. The chain combines TRBV2 with TRBJ2-1; D is possibly TRBD2 (5 bases). Germline loops: CDR1 SNHLY, CDR2 FYNNEI. V shed 0 bases and J shed 4 bases, with 10 bases lying between them. The CDR3 sequence is 15 residues long. The CDR3 sequence is CASSEAPRGYNEQFF. In DNA form, the CDR3 reads TGTGCCAGCAGTGAAGCGCCTCGCGGGTACAATGAGCAGTTCTTC.

This clonotype was counted a few times. The gene calls are TRBV29-1 and TRBJ2-5; 7 positions agree with TRBD1. V trimming: 2 bases; J trimming: 7 bases; junction bases outside the gene matches: 10. Germline CDR1 SQVTM, CDR2 ANQGSEA. This CDR3 contains 14 residues. The CDR3 DNA follows: TGCAGCGTTGAACTGGGACAGACAACCGGGACCCAGTACTTC. Translation: CSVELGQTTGTQYF.

To note about this clonotype: The junction shows a germline mismatch at one end, possibly a read error. The chain combines TRBV2 with TRBJ2-7, with 12 bases lining up with TRBD2. The CDR3 consists of 14 residues. The germline CDR1 and CDR2 sequences are SNHLY and FYNNEI. The CDR3 protein is CACSDSLLAGGPAF. Here the CDR3 DNA reads TGTGCCTGCAGTGACTCGCTGCTAGCGGGAGGGCCTGCCTTC.

This clonotype was counted at least ten times. The rearrangement uses TRBV20-1 and TRBJ2-2, with TRBD2 as a possible D gene (7 bases). The CDR3 loop spans 15 amino acids. Germline CDR1 reads DFQATT; CDR2 reads SNEGSKA (reference sequence). Trimming removed 1 base at V and 4 bases at J, with 13 bases between. CDR3 region: CSARVRGGSTGELFF. The CDR3, as DNA: TGCAGTGCTAGAGTAAGGGGGGGGAGCACCGGGGAGCTGTTTTTT.

By its share, this clonotype is medium-sized. This sequence joins TRBV29-1 and TRBJ2-7; 11 bases align to TRBD1. This CDR3 is 16 amino acids long. With 6 bases clipped from V and 3 bases from J, the junction kept 13 bases outside the gene matches. Germline V gene data show CDR1 as SQVTM and CDR2 as ANQGSEA. The CDR3, as DNA: TGCAGCGTCGATGGGGATCCGGGACAGGGGGACTACGAGCAGTACTTC. Translated, it gives CSVDGDPGQGDYEQYF.

The chain is built from TRBV5-1 and TRBJ2-7, with D perhaps matching TRBD1 (6 bases). This CDR3 region has 14 residues. CDR1 is SGHRS, CDR2 YFSETQ, per germline. The V gene lost 4 bases and the J gene lost 6 bases, with 17 bases spanning the gap. CDR3 region: CASSLYRGTLEQYF. The CDR3 nucleotides are TGCGCCAGCAGCCTATACCGAGGGACACTCGAGCAGTACTTC.

This clonotype is medium-sized in the sample. The rearrangement joins TRBV29-1 to TRBJ2-7; a possible D gene is TRBD1 (5 bases). With 3 bases removed from V and 9 bases from J, the gap between germline ends came to 12 bases. The V gene's germline CDR1 is SQVTM and CDR2 ANQGSEA. CDR3 length: 11 residues. This chain's CDR3 is CSVETDFGQYF. CDR3 bases: TGCAGCGTTGAGACAGATTTCGGGCAGTACTTC.

Concerning this clonotype: A junction boundary mismatches the germline segment, possibly from a read error. V usage is TRBV19 and J usage is TRBJ1-4, with D possibly TRBD1 on 6 matching bases. Germline-derived CDR1 and CDR2 are LNHDA and SQIVND (reference sequence). The CDR3 sequence is 14 residues long. This chain's CDR3 is CASRGRGRGEKLCF. CDR3 bases: TGTGCCAGTAGAGGCAGGGGTCGGGGTGAAAAACTGTGTTTT.

This clonotype was picked up many times. In DNA, the CDR3 is TGTGCCAGCAGCTTAACATGGACAGGGGTGGACACTGAAGCTTTCTTT. As protein: CASSLTWTGVDTEAFF. The chain joins TRBV11-3 to TRBJ1-1; TRBD1 aligns across 9 bases. Germline loops: CDR1 SGHNT, CDR2 YENEEA. The CDR3 totals 16 residues. V dropped 2 bases and J dropped 3; count of bases not matched to a gene: 7.

This rearrangement joins TRBV29-1 to TRBJ2-7; D may be TRBD1 or TRBD2 (5 bases each). Germline V CDR1 and CDR2: SQVTM, ANQGSEA. Trimming took 6 bases from V and 4 from J, leaving 13 bases between them. The CDR3 spans 12 residues. As DNA, the CDR3 is TGCAGCGTGGGGCGGACTCTGTACGAGCAGTACTTC. This sequence encodes CSVGRTLYEQYF.

Within the sample, this clonotype is medium-sized (0.01 to 0.1%). Germline and junction disagree at one end, which may indicate a read error. CDR3 in amino acids: CASTLQGVDGYTF. In nucleotides, the CDR3 is TGTGCCAGCACCTTACAGGGAGTGGATGGCTACACCTTC. The J gene is TRBJ1-2, the V gene TRBV7-9, with D possibly TRBD1 on 6 matching bases. The CDR3 length is 13 residues. The V gene's germline CDR1 is SEHNR and CDR2 FQNEAQ (reference sequence).

This clonotype was seen many times. One base away lies a much larger clone, so this may be a sequencing read error. The chain recombines TRBV5-6 with TRBJ1-1, with D hard to call. The CDR3 runs 12 residues. Germline CDR1 and CDR2: SGHDT and YYEEEE. The CDR3 DNA follows: TGTGCCAGCGGCTTGTACGGATATGAAGCTTTCTTT. Protein product: CASGLYGYEAFF.

This clonotype has more than one count but fewer than ten. V usage is TRBV20-1 and J usage is TRBJ2-7; no clear D. Trimming stripped 2 bases from V and 2 bases from J, with 7 bases between. The CDR3 runs to 12 residues. Germline V gene data show CDR1 as DFQATT and CDR2 as SNEGSKA (reference sequence). CDR3 residues: CSARFAAYEQYF. CDR3 bases: TGCAGTGCTAGATTTGCGGCCTACGAGCAGTACTTC.

V gene TRBV7-9 combines with J gene TRBJ2-1; 11 bases are shared with TRBD2. Germline assignment: CDR1 SEHNR and CDR2 FQNEAQ (reference sequence). The CDR3 length is 15 residues. After removal of 5 bases from V and 5 bases from J, the junction contained 5 bases not matched to a gene. The CDR3 sequence: CASSHGLAGDNEQFF. CDR3 sequence (DNA): TGTGCCAGCAGCCACGGACTAGCGGGTGACAATGAGCAGTTCTTC. The whole variable domain, filled in from reference TRBV7-9 and TRBJ2-1, reads DTGVSQNPRHKITKRGQNVTFRCDPISEHNRLYWYRQTLGQGPEFLTYFQNEAQLEKSRLLSDRFSAERPKGSFSTLEIQRTEQGDSAMYLCASSHGLAGDNEQFFGPGTRLTVL.

Here the CDR3 DNA reads TGTGCCACCAGCAGAGTACCGGTCTCTGGGGCCAACGTCCTGACTTTC. It codes for CATSRVPVSGANVLTF. The rearrangement links TRBV15 to TRBJ2-6; D is undetermined. V lost 1 base and J 0 bases, leaving 7 bases between the germline ends. CDR1 is LNHNV, CDR2 YYDKDF, per germline (reference sequence). CDR3 size: 16 residues. Variable domain in full (rest from reference TRBV15 and TRBJ2-6): DAMVIQNPRYQVTQFGKPVTLSCSQTLNHNVMYWYQQKSSQAPKLLFHYYDKDFNNEADTPDNFQSRRPNTSFCFLDIRSPGLGDTAMYLCATSRVPVSGANVLTFGAGSRLTVL.

Remarks on this clonotype: A junction boundary mismatches the germline segment, possibly from a read error. This sequence joins TRBV5-1 and TRBJ1-4; D gene uncertain. Germline V gene sequence: CDR1 SGHRS, CDR2 YFSETQ. This CDR3 spans 14 amino acids. CDR3 in DNA: TGCGCCAGCAGCTTGGGGCAGGTGCGAGAAAAACTGCTTTTT. Translation gives CASSLGQVREKLLF.

This clonotype is labeled as medium-sized (0.01 to 0.1%). The V gene is TRBV10-3, the J gene TRBJ2-6; 7 bases match TRBD1. This CDR3 comprises 17 residues. Germline CDR1 reads ENHRY; CDR2 reads SYGVKD. Trimming cost V 8 bases and J 0 bases; bases outside gene matches: 10. CDR3: CAIGLGGQGSGANVLTF. CDR3 nucleotides: TGTGCCATCGGCCTAGGGGGCCAGGGCTCTGGGGCCAACGTCCTGACTTTC.

V is TRBV5-4 and J is TRBJ2-5; D remains unclear. The germline V gene encodes CDR1 SGHNT and CDR2 YYREEE (reference sequence). This CDR3 contains 14 residues. Trimming took 4 bases from V and 5 from J, leaving 15 bases between them. CDR3 coding DNA: TGTGCCAGCAGCCCTCGTAGAGTATCGGAGACCCAGTACTTC. Its translation is CASSPRRVSETQYF.

This clonotype rates as medium-sized. The chain employs TRBV2 and TRBJ1-5; D is unresolved. V gave up 2 bases and J gave up 0 bases, with 5 bases separating them. CDR3 length: 14 residues. Germline values: CDR1 SNHLY, CDR2 FYNNEI. CDR3 coding DNA: TGTGCCAGCAGTGAATCGTATAGCAATCAGCCCCAGCATTTT. Its translation: CASSESYSNQPQHF. Complete variable domain (other parts from reference TRBV2 and TRBJ1-5): EPEVTQTPSHQVTQMGQEVILRCVPISNHLYFYWYRQILGQKVEFLVSFYNNEISEKSEIFDDQFSVERPDGSNFTLKIRSTKLEDSAMYFCASSESYSNQPQHFGDGTRLSIL.

Regarding this clonotype: The CDR3 ends on some other residue instead of the conserved phenylalanine or tryptophan, so this is likely a read error. Because the CDR3's place on the DNA is in doubt, the DNA is left out and the CDR3 is given as listed by TCRdb. The chain has TRBV6-5 and TRBJ1-2; TRBD1 is the table's D call, not checked against the DNA. The germline gives CDR1 MNHEY, CDR2 SVGAGI. The CDR3 sequence runs 12 residues, both termini included. CDR3: CASSSQGALNSY.

This chain joins TRBV5-1 and TRBJ2-1; D possibly corresponds to TRBD1 (6 bases). Looked up from germline, CDR1 is SGHRS and CDR2 is YFSETQ. V was pared by 0 bases and J by 3 bases, with 10 bases between. This CDR3 is 15 amino acids long. This CDR3 reads CASSLGPGDYNEQFF. The DNA of the CDR3 is TGCGCCAGCAGCTTGGGGCCAGGGGACTACAATGAGCAGTTCTTC.

This chain joins TRBV2 and TRBJ2-1; D is perhaps TRBD2 (6 bases). Germline V gene lookup returns CDR1 SNHLY and CDR2 FYNNEI. This CDR3 spans 14 amino acids. The V end was cut by 10 bases, the J end by 3 bases, with 16 bases between. Here the CDR3 reads CATLRDSSYNEQFF. DNA of the CDR3: TGTGCCACCCTCCGGGACTCCAGCTACAATGAGCAGTTCTTC. Variable domain in full (rest from reference TRBV2 and TRBJ2-1): EPEVTQTPSHQVTQMGQEVILRCVPISNHLYFYWYRQILGQKVEFLVSFYNNEISEKSEIFDDQFSVERPDGSNFTLKIRSTKLEDSAMYFCATLRDSSYNEQFFGPGTRLTVL.

This clonotype was picked up a small number of times. V usage is TRBV20-1 and J usage is TRBJ2-1; a possible D gene is TRBD2 (6 bases). This CDR3 region has 15 residues. Per germline, CDR1 DFQATT and CDR2 SNEGSKA (reference sequence). The V gene lost 0 bases and the J gene lost 4 bases, with 13 bases spanning the gap. The CDR3 nucleotides read TGCAGTGCTAGAGATGGGGGTAGCGGTTACAATGAGCAGTTCTTC. As protein: CSARDGGSGYNEQFF.

V and J are TRBV25-1 and TRBJ1-6; D unclear. The V end lost 3 bases, the J end lost 7 bases, and 10 bases lay between the germline ends. This CDR3 spans 14 amino acids. Germline V CDR1 and CDR2: MGHDK, SYGVNS. CDR3 loop: CASSEEGRNSPLHF. As DNA, the CDR3 is TGTGCCAGCAGTGAGGAGGGCAGGAATTCACCCCTCCACTTT.

This clonotype is termed medium-sized. This chain joins TRBV2 and TRBJ1-3, with D tentatively TRBD1 (6 bases). The CDR3 consists of 14 residues. CDR1 is SNHLY, CDR2 FYNNEI, per germline. V was cut by 9 bases and J by 4 bases, with 16 bases left in between. CDR3 bases: TGTGCCAGTAAGGTCCAGGGGCTCGGAAACACCATATATTTT. This gives the protein CASKVQGLGNTIYF.